This T cell receptor beta chain is drawn from a study of T-cell memory formation after mild COVID-19. TCRdb analysed the 5' RACE reads with MiXCR anew, one entry per CDR3 protein. The repertoire consists of 190,000 or so distinct CDR3 sequences, with 20% to 25% occurring once and the leading ten covering 23%. Overall study results and limits: Confirmation of SARS-CoV-2 specificity was lacking for second-wave clones peaking day 37. From day 15 to 85, contracting clones were balanced between CD4 and CD8, whereas later expanders leaned toward CD4+. Those CD4+ clones that contracted were mainly in CM and EM (CD8+ ones in EMRA). That cross-reactive memory joined was suggested by some responding clones appearing in pre-infection memory.

This clonotype was recorded a few times. The antigen remains unidentified. The TCR comes from an adult woman who had mild COVID-19 (a few samples of this study predate the infection). Cell type and time point are not known. Source material: PBMCs or a T cell subset sorted from them (not recorded which).

The CDR3 is CASSQPGDPTDTQYF. The CDR3 bases are TGTGCCAGCAGCCAGCCGGGGGACCCCACAGATACGCAGTATTTT. This chain links TRBV5-5 with TRBJ2-3; D perhaps matches TRBD2 (6 bases). Germline V lookup: CDR1 SGHKS, CDR2 YYEKEE (reference sequence). The CDR3 is made up of 15 amino acids. Trimming took 4 bases from V and 2 from J, leaving 14 bases between them.